This T cell receptor beta chain is from a study of spatial heterogeneity in lung cancer. This clonotype was counted only a few times. What it recognizes is unknown. Study results and caveats: Of the expanded TCRs, ubiquitous and regional counts tracked the counts of ubiquitous and regional nonsynonymous mutations, respectively. The number of expanded tumor alpha and beta chains correlated with mutation number.

Every TCR cDNA molecule bore a unique molecular identifier. MiXCR, applied by TCRdb to the 5' RACE reads, yields one record per CDR3 protein. The sample lists about 730 distinct CDR3 sequences; 16% were seen once. The time point denotes: sample taken at primary tumor resection. The cohort: approximately 66 early-stage, untreated non-small cell lung cancer patients. Tumor, nontumor lung or frozen PBMC supplied whole RNA, sequenced without sorting. The CDR3 is 17 residues long. The V end was cut by 0 bases, the J end by 0 bases, with 12 bases between. Looked up from germline, CDR1 is DFQATT and CDR2 is SNEGSKA (reference sequence).

This sample comprised lung tumor tissue, obtained at surgery. The receptor comes from a male donor with early-stage non-small cell lung cancer. The chain carries TRBV20-1 and TRBJ1-6, with D unclear. CDR3 nucleotide sequence: TGCAGTGCTAGAGATTGGAGCGGGAGCTCCTATAATTCACCCCTCCACTTT. It specifies CSARDWSGSSYNSPLHF.